The 26 T cell receptor beta chains listed next were all sequenced from one sample in a study of blood T cell repertoires in COVID-19. Clones were sequenced by immunoSEQ multiplex PCR, and TCRdb holds only the in-frame ones, with some missing. The profile covers some 230,000 clones, with 70% to 90% appearing a single time and 0.85% to 1% taken by the ten largest. The sample comprised peripheral blood. The receptors come from a man in his forties with acute or convalescent COVID-19.

The V call is TRBV24-1, the J call TRBJ2-2; perhaps TRBD2 as D (6 bases). The CDR3 is 14 residues long. Germline V gene lookup returns CDR1 KGHDR and CDR2 SFDVKD. V shed 6 bases and J shed 7 bases, with 14 bases lying between them. The CDR3 DNA is TGTGCCACCAGTCCTGCGGGGAGAAGCGGGGAGCTGTTTTTT. It codes for CATSPAGRSGELFF.

In nucleotides, the CDR3 is TGTGCCAGCAGCCGCCGGGACAGCTATAATTCACCCCTCCACTTT. Its translation is CASSRRDSYNSPLHF. V is TRBV2 and J is TRBJ1-6; 7 bases are a match to TRBD1. The CDR3 extends over 15 amino acids. Germline V gene lookup returns CDR1 SNHLY and CDR2 FYNNEI. V was clipped by 6 bases and J by 3 bases; unmatched bases: 5.

The chain uses TRBV19 and TRBJ1-1, with a possible D match to TRBD1 (5 bases). CDR1 and CDR2 (germline): LNHDA, SQIVND (reference sequence). The ends were cut back, 2 bases at V and 4 bases at J, with 17 bases in the middle. The CDR3 has 16 amino acids. The CDR3 DNA reads as TGTGCCAGTAGTATAAGGGGAAGGGGCGCGAGCACTGAAGCTTTCTTT. It specifies CASSIRGRGASTEAFF. The complete variable domain, with remaining parts taken from reference TRBV19 and TRBJ1-1, reads DGGITQSPKYLFRKEGQNVTLSCEQNLNHDAMYWYRQDPGQGLRLIYYSQIVNDFQKGDIAEGYSVSREKKESFPLTVTSAQKNPTAFYLCASSIRGRGASTEAFFGQGTRLTVV.

This clone was picked up one time. The chain links TRBV7-9 to TRBJ2-3; the D gene is possibly TRBD1 (6 bases). Germline CDR1 reads SEHNR; CDR2 reads FQNEAQ (reference sequence). V lost 5 bases, J lost 4 bases, and 19 bases lay in between. The CDR3 sequence is 16 residues long. For the CDR3, the DNA is TGTGCCAGCAGCATCCGGGACAACATGAGGGCAGATACGCAGTATTTT. Translated, it gives CASSIRDNMRADTQYF.

This chain links TRBV5-5 with TRBJ1-5; maybe TRBD1 (6 bases). The length of the CDR3 is 16 residues. CDR1 is SGHKS, CDR2 YYEKEE, per germline (reference sequence). V was pared by 0 bases and J by 1 base, with 11 bases between. The CDR3 coding sequence is TGTGCCAGCAGCTTGGAAGGGGGATGGAGCAATCAGCCCCAGCATTTT. It codes for CASSLEGGWSNQPQHF.

The chain has TRBV5-1 and TRBJ1-1, with 7 nucleotides matching TRBD1. V shed 3 bases and J 2 bases; nucleotides not matched to a gene: 7. The CDR3 loop spans 15 amino acids. Germline assignment: CDR1 SGHRS and CDR2 YFSETQ. DNA for the CDR3: TGCGCCAGCAGCTCGGGACAGAGACTAAACACTGAAGCTTTCTTT. It translates to CASSSGQRLNTEAFF.

The chain links TRBV7-2 to TRBJ1-3; D ambiguous. The CDR3 is 15 amino acids. The V end was cut by 4 bases, the J end by 0 bases, with 10 bases between. In germline, CDR1 is SGHTA, CDR2 FQGNSA. CDR3 region: CASSSRSTSGNTIYF. Here the CDR3 DNA reads TGTGCCAGCAGCTCCCGCTCTACCTCTGGAAACACCATATATTTT.

The gene calls are TRBV4-3 and TRBJ2-3, with TRBD1 as a possible D gene (5 bases). The germline V gene has CDR1 LGHNA and CDR2 YSLEER. V lost 0 bases and J 4 bases, leaving 14 bases between the germline ends. The CDR3 runs 16 residues. Here the CDR3 DNA reads TGCGCCAGCAGCCAAGATGGTAGGGGAAGAGCAGATACGCAGTATTTT. This translates into CASSQDGRGRADTQYF.

This clone was detected a few times. The CDR3 DNA follows: TGTGCCAGCAGGGGACAGGGGGTAAACTATGGCTACACCTTC. Its translation: CASRGQGVNYGYTF. The genes are TRBV6-5 and TRBJ1-2; 11 nucleotides align to TRBD1. CDR1 and CDR2 from the germline V gene are MNHEY and SVGAGI. The CDR3 extends over 14 amino acids. Trimming at V came to 6 bases and at J to 2 bases, leaving 2 bases not matched to a gene.

The chain joins TRBV7-8 to TRBJ1-1; D is undetermined. The V end lost 6 bases, the J end lost 1 base, and 9 bases lay between the germline ends. CDR1 and CDR2 from the germline V gene are SGHVS and FQNEAQ. The CDR3 spans 13 residues. The CDR3 loop is CASRPNKNTEAFF. The CDR3 nucleotides read TGTGCCAGCAGGCCGAACAAGAACACTGAAGCTTTCTTT.

The gene calls are TRBV7-9 and TRBJ1-1; D is uncertain. Germline loops: CDR1 SEHNR, CDR2 FQNEAQ (reference sequence). The V end lost 1 base, the J end lost 2 bases, and 17 bases lay between the germline ends. The CDR3 extends over 17 amino acids. As DNA, the CDR3 is TGTGCCAGCAGCTTAGATCGGGGTTTGATCATAAACACTGAAGCTTTCTTT. As protein: CASSLDRGLIINTEAFF.

The chain employs TRBV7-2 and TRBJ1-3, with 12 positions matching TRBD1. Germline-derived CDR1 and CDR2 are SGHTA and FQGNSA. The CDR3 runs 16 residues. With V trimmed by 4 bases and J by 3 bases, 4 bases remained unmatched. CDR3 sequence reads: CASSSGQGAIGNTIYF. Here the CDR3 DNA reads TGTGCCAGCAGCTCGGGACAGGGGGCTATTGGAAACACCATATATTTT.

The sample holds a few counts of this clone. J is TRBJ1-2 and V is TRBV7-9; 7 positions agree with TRBD1. The CDR3 is 15 amino acids. The V gene end was trimmed by 4 bases and the J gene end by 7 bases; junction bases not matched to a gene: 12. CDR1 is SEHNR, CDR2 FQNEAQ, per germline (reference sequence). CDR3 bases: TGTGCCAGCAGCTCAGCCTATAGACAGGGAGGTGGCTACACCTTC. This encodes CASSSAYRQGGGYTF.

To note about this clone: Additional DNA sequences in this sample encode the identical CDR3. The chain recombines TRBV12-3 or TRBV12-4 with TRBJ1-1, with D hard to call. The CDR3 consists of 12 residues. Trimming removed 6 bases at V and 2 bases at J, with 7 bases between. Written as DNA, the CDR3 is TGTGCCAGCAGCCCGAGCAACACTGAAGCTTTCTTT. Protein: CASSPSNTEAFF.

The V call is TRBV12-2, the J call TRBJ1-4. TRBV12-2 is a pseudogene segment. This CDR3 comprises 17 residues. The CDR3 sequence is CASRLEGRGGSNEKLFF. CDR3 DNA sequence: TGTGCAAGTCGCTTAGAAGGAAGGGGGGGATCTAATGAAAAACTGTTTTTT.

The CDR3, as DNA: TGCGCCAGCAGCGTAACAGGGAGGGACACCGGGGAGCTGTTTTTT. Encoded protein: CASSVTGRDTGELFF. The chain uses TRBV5-1 and TRBJ2-2, with D possibly matching TRBD2 (7 bases). Germline CDR1 and CDR2: SGHRS and YFSETQ. The ends were cut back, 4 bases at V and 3 bases at J, with 13 bases in the middle. CDR3 length equals 15 residues.

The chain's CDR3 is CATSRGIEGSGNTIYF. The CDR3 DNA reads TGTGCCACCAGCAGAGGAATTGAGGGATCTGGAAACACCATATATTTT. The genes are TRBV15 and TRBJ1-3, with unresolved D. Trimming left V 1 base short and J 1 base short, with 11 bases between. The germline V gene has CDR1 LNHNV and CDR2 YYDKDF (reference sequence). The CDR3 is 16 residues long.

This clone came up once. The genes are TRBV9 and TRBJ2-6; tentative D call: TRBD2 (6 bases). Trimming cost V 4 bases and J 0 bases, with 11 bases left between them. The CDR3 runs 16 residues. Germline-derived CDR1 and CDR2 are SGDLS and YYNGEE. CDR3 in DNA: TGTGCCAGCAGCCCCGACGGGGGCTCTGGGGCCAACGTCCTGACTTTC. Amino acids: CASSPDGGSGANVLTF.

The chain uses TRBV10-2 and TRBJ1-1, with a possible D match to TRBD1 (5 bases). CDR1 WSHSY and CDR2 SAAADI come from the germline V gene. V was clipped by 7 bases and J by 1 base, with 10 bases between them. The CDR3 sequence is 13 residues long. The CDR3 region is CASTGTWNTEAFF. CDR3 in DNA: TGCGCCAGCACGGGGACTTGGAACACTGAAGCTTTCTTT.

This clone was counted between two and nine times. The chain is built from TRBV11-2 and TRBJ1-6; the D gene is possibly TRBD1 (6 bases). This CDR3 is built from 15 residues. Trimming cost V 2 bases and J 8 bases, with 13 bases left between them. Germline CDR1 SGHAT, CDR2 FQNNGV. The CDR3 reads CASSLNTGRDSPLHF. CDR3 DNA: TGTGCCAGCAGCTTAAACACAGGGAGGGATTCACCCCTCCACTTT.

The rearrangement links TRBV4-1 to TRBJ2-1, with D possibly matching TRBD1 (6 bases). The CDR3 length is 15 residues. In germline, CDR1 is MGHRA, CDR2 YSYEKL. V lost 0 bases to trimming and J lost 7 bases, with 13 bases between them. In DNA form, the CDR3 reads TGCGCCAGCAGCCAAGAGCCTAGCAGGGGTAATGAGCAGTTCTTC. Amino acid sequence: CASSQEPSRGNEQFF.

This chain uses TRBV19 with TRBJ1-1, with D possibly TRBD1 on 6 matching bases. CDR1 and CDR2 from the germline V gene are LNHDA and SQIVND (reference sequence). V was clipped by 3 bases and J by 0 bases, with 11 bases between them. The CDR3 is made up of 15 amino acids. CDR3 nucleotide sequence: TGTGCCAGTAGTATCGGGGGGGCGATGAACACTGAAGCTTTCTTT. Residues: CASSIGGAMNTEAFF.

This chain links TRBV5-1 with TRBJ1-1, with D perhaps matching TRBD1 (5 bases). V lost 4 bases and J 5 bases, leaving 18 bases between the germline ends. Germline V CDR1 and CDR2: SGHRS, YFSETQ. The CDR3 covers 15 residues. CDR3 sequence: CASSLAVGVWTEAFF. The CDR3 region has the DNA TGCGCCAGCAGCCTGGCTGTAGGGGTTTGGACTGAAGCTTTCTTT.

The rearrangement links TRBV19 to TRBJ1-2; no reliable D call. Germline CDR1 reads LNHDA; CDR2 reads SQIVND (reference sequence). This CDR3 is built from 12 residues. Trimming cost V 5 bases and J 1 base, with 5 bases left between them. For the CDR3, the DNA is TGTGCCAGTAGTGAGGTTAACTATGGCTACACCTTC. Protein sequence: CASSEVNYGYTF.

The chain couples TRBV9 to TRBJ2-3; possible D gene TRBD1, 6 bases. This CDR3 spans 15 amino acids. Germline V gives CDR1 SGDLS, CDR2 YYNGEE. V gave up 3 bases and J gave up 0 bases, with 11 bases separating them. CDR3 bases: TGTGCCAGCAGCGCCGAGACAGGTAGCACAGATACGCAGTATTTT. This translates into CASSAETGSTDTQYF.

The rearrangement uses TRBV9 and TRBJ2-7; 8 nucleotides line up with TRBD1. V lost 2 bases, J lost 5 bases, and 12 bases stayed unmatched. CDR3 length: 16 residues. Germline V CDR1 and CDR2: SGDLS, YYNGEE. The CDR3 sequence is CASSVGGTGGLDEQYF. The DNA of the CDR3 is TGTGCCAGCAGCGTGGGTGGAACAGGGGGTTTAGACGAGCAGTACTTC.